These T cell receptor beta chains were read from a single sample in a study of blood T cell repertoires in COVID-19. Clones were read by immunoSEQ multiplex PCR, and TCRdb kept only the in-frame ones, dropping some. Of about 440,000 clones in the sample, approximately 89% are singletons; the top ten hold 10% to 15%. Sequenced: peripheral blood. These receptor sequences come from a woman in her forties or fifties with COVID-19, enrolled during active disease. Each CDR3 is given with its conserved first and last residue. Fields, in order: J gene, clone size, D gene, V gene, CDR3 protein, CDR3 DNA. D genes are given only for firm matches. Clone size is shown for a subset of rows, as once, few, many or a class of expanded clone.

J gene: TRBJ1-2
clone size: -
D gene: TRBD1
V gene: TRBV3-1/TRBV3-2
CDR3 protein: CASTQKANRRDRDYGYTF
CDR3 DNA: TGTGCCAGCACCCAAAAAGCCAATCGCCGGGACAGGGACTATGGCTACACCTTC

J gene: TRBJ1-6
clone size: -
D gene: -
V gene: TRBV5-8
CDR3 protein: CASSPGISGDSPLHF
CDR3 DNA: TGTGCCAGCAGTCCGGGGATTTCGGGGGATTCACCCCTCCACTTT

J gene: TRBJ1-2
clone size: few
D gene: -
V gene: TRBV2
CDR3 protein: CASSEDLAGRNGYTF
CDR3 DNA: TGTGCCAGCAGTGAAGATTTAGCGGGTCGGAATGGCTACACCTTC

J gene: TRBJ2-1
clone size: -
D gene: TRBD2
V gene: TRBV9
CDR3 protein: CASSASGGLTYNEQFF
CDR3 DNA: TGTGCCAGCAGCGCTAGCGGGGGGTTAACCTACAATGAGCAGTTCTTC

J gene: TRBJ1-4
clone size: -
D gene: -
V gene: TRBV29-1
CDR3 protein: CSVKGGGDEKLFF
CDR3 DNA: TGCAGCGTCAAAGGGGGAGGGGATGAAAAACTGTTTTTT

J gene: TRBJ1-2
clone size: once
D gene: -
V gene: TRBV6-5
CDR3 protein: CASSLSLNYGYTF
CDR3 DNA: TGTGCCAGCAGTTTATCACTTAACTATGGCTACACCTTC

J gene: TRBJ2-7
clone size: -
D gene: TRBD1
V gene: TRBV11-2
CDR3 protein: CASSRDRASDEQYF
CDR3 DNA: TGTGCCAGCAGCCGGGACAGGGCGTCCGACGAGCAGTACTTC

J gene: TRBJ1-2
clone size: -
D gene: -
V gene: TRBV19
CDR3 protein: CASSIVTGPTGYTF
CDR3 DNA: TGTGCCAGTAGTATAGTAACAGGCCCGACGGGCTACACCTTC

J gene: TRBJ1-5
clone size: -
D gene: -
V gene: TRBV30
CDR3 protein: CAWSGQGIGQPQHF
CDR3 DNA: TGTGCCTGGAGTGGTCAGGGGATAGGGCAGCCCCAGCATTTT

J gene: TRBJ1-4
clone size: -
D gene: -
V gene: TRBV15
CDR3 protein: CATSRGGTRYNEKLFF
CDR3 DNA: TGTGCCACCAGCAGAGGGGGGACACGATATAATGAAAAACTGTTTTTT

J gene: TRBJ1-1
clone size: once
D gene: TRBD1
V gene: TRBV10-1
CDR3 protein: CASSETAGGLNTEAFF
CDR3 DNA: TGCGCCAGCAGTGAGACGGCAGGGGGACTGAACACTGAAGCTTTCTTT

J gene: TRBJ2-1
clone size: -
D gene: -
V gene: TRBV20-1
CDR3 protein: CSARRSEQFF
CDR3 DNA: TGCAGTGCTAGGAGGAGTGAGCAGTTCTTC

J gene: TRBJ2-5
clone size: -
D gene: -
V gene: TRBV28
CDR3 protein: CASSSGPARLETQYF
CDR3 DNA: TGTGCCAGCAGTTCTGGGCCGGCACGGCTAGAGACCCAGTACTTC

J gene: TRBJ1-1
clone size: -
D gene: -
V gene: TRBV6-5
CDR3 protein: CASRFNRDSETEAFF
CDR3 DNA: TGTGCCAGCAGGTTTAACAGGGATAGCGAGACTGAAGCTTTCTTT

J gene: TRBJ1-1
clone size: -
D gene: TRBD1
V gene: TRBV29-1
CDR3 protein: CSVDTGEYTEAFF
CDR3 DNA: TGCAGCGTTGACACAGGGGAGTACACTGAAGCTTTCTTT

J gene: TRBJ2-3
clone size: -
D gene: -
V gene: TRBV19
CDR3 protein: CASSITAPRADTQYF
CDR3 DNA: TGTGCCAGTAGTATAACAGCCCCGCGGGCGGATACGCAGTATTTT

J gene: TRBJ1-1
clone size: -
D gene: TRBD1
V gene: TRBV5-8
CDR3 protein: CASSPLEGANTEAFF
CDR3 DNA: TGTGCCAGCAGCCCGCTGGAGGGGGCCAACACTGAAGCTTTCTTT

J gene: TRBJ1-3
clone size: -
D gene: -
V gene: TRBV30
CDR3 protein: CAYSRDSSGNTIYF
CDR3 DNA: TGTGCCTATTCTCGGGATTCCTCTGGAAACACCATATATTTT

J gene: TRBJ1-1
clone size: -
D gene: -
V gene: TRBV5-4
CDR3 protein: CASSLALDTEAFF
CDR3 DNA: TGTGCCAGCAGCTTGGCTCTTGACACTGAAGCTTTCTTT

J gene: TRBJ2-5
clone size: -
D gene: TRBD2
V gene: TRBV24-1
CDR3 protein: CATSDRETSGQETQYF
CDR3 DNA: TGTGCCACCAGTGATAGGGAGACTAGCGGCCAAGAGACCCAGTACTTC

J gene: TRBJ2-4
clone size: -
D gene: -
V gene: TRBV6-5
CDR3 protein: CASMVQPAKNIQYF
CDR3 DNA: TGTGCCAGCATGGTACAGCCAGCCAAAAACATTCAGTACTTC

J gene: TRBJ2-1
clone size: -
D gene: TRBD2
V gene: TRBV19
CDR3 protein: CASSLGTSLNEQFF
CDR3 DNA: TGTGCCAGTAGTCTGGGGACTAGCCTCAATGAGCAGTTCTTC

J gene: TRBJ1-5
clone size: -
D gene: TRBD1
V gene: TRBV5-1
CDR3 protein: CASSLTGSPSRPQHF
CDR3 DNA: TGCGCCAGCAGCCTGACAGGGTCACCGTCGAGGCCCCAGCATTTT

J gene: TRBJ1-2
clone size: -
D gene: -
V gene: TRBV5-3
CDR3 protein: CARTHPGEGYTF
CDR3 DNA: TGTGCCAGAACCCACCCCGGGGAAGGCTACACCTTC

J gene: TRBJ2-7
clone size: -
D gene: TRBD1
V gene: TRBV6-5
CDR3 protein: CASSYGQGRLTYEQYF
CDR3 DNA: TGTGCCAGCAGTTACGGACAGGGGCGATTAACCTACGAGCAGTACTTC

J gene: TRBJ2-3
clone size: once
D gene: TRBD2
V gene: TRBV3-1/TRBV3-2
CDR3 protein: CASSQEGRMGGGRSGTDTQYF
CDR3 DNA: TGTGCCAGCAGCCAAGAGGGGCGGATGGGCGGGGGGAGGTCTGGCACAGATACGCAGTATTTT

J gene: TRBJ1-5
clone size: -
D gene: TRBD1
V gene: TRBV2
CDR3 protein: CASSAGKRGLGQPQHF
CDR3 DNA: TGTGCCAGCAGTGCAGGAAAAAGGGGGCTAGGTCAGCCCCAGCATTTT

J gene: TRBJ2-1
clone size: -
D gene: TRBD2
V gene: TRBV18
CDR3 protein: CASSPLPTSLNEQFF
CDR3 DNA: TGTGCCAGCTCACCGCTCCCGACTAGCCTGAATGAGCAGTTCTTC

J gene: TRBJ1-6
clone size: -
D gene: -
V gene: TRBV27
CDR3 protein: CATRTVPSSYNSPLHF
CDR3 DNA: TGTGCCACCCGGACAGTCCCCAGCTCCTATAATTCACCCCTCCACTTT

J gene: TRBJ2-7
clone size: -
D gene: -
V gene: TRBV5-5
CDR3 protein: CASSPRGGDEQYF
CDR3 DNA: TGTGCCAGCAGCCCCAGGGGAGGGGACGAGCAGTACTTC

J gene: TRBJ1-1
clone size: -
D gene: -
V gene: TRBV10-1
CDR3 protein: CASPLQGCVRNTEAFF
CDR3 DNA: TGCGCCAGTCCGCTACAGGGTTGCGTTAGGAACACTGAAGCTTTCTTT

J gene: TRBJ2-1
clone size: -
D gene: -
V gene: TRBV28
CDR3 protein: CASSFLTSYREQFF
CDR3 DNA: TGTGCCAGCAGTTTCCTAACTAGTTATCGGGAGCAGTTCTTC

J gene: TRBJ2-7
clone size: -
D gene: TRBD1
V gene: TRBV5-1
CDR3 protein: CASSLGQVDYEQYF
CDR3 DNA: TGCGCCAGCAGCTTAGGACAGGTCGACTACGAGCAGTACTTC

J gene: TRBJ2-6
clone size: -
D gene: TRBD1
V gene: TRBV5-1
CDR3 protein: CASSLEGQGSGANVLTF
CDR3 DNA: TGCGCCAGCAGCTTGGAGGGACAGGGGTCTGGGGCCAACGTCCTGACTTTC

J gene: TRBJ1-6
clone size: -
D gene: TRBD1
V gene: TRBV10-3
CDR3 protein: CATQTGVVDSPLHF
CDR3 DNA: TGTGCCACTCAAACAGGGGTCGTAGATTCACCCCTCCACTTT

J gene: TRBJ2-3
clone size: -
D gene: -
V gene: TRBV10-3
CDR3 protein: CAISLLTGVSTDTQYF
CDR3 DNA: TGTGCCATCAGTCTATTAACAGGAGTCAGCACAGATACGCAGTATTTT

J gene: TRBJ1-3
clone size: -
D gene: TRBD1
V gene: TRBV6-4
CDR3 protein: CASSDHGQVKNTIYF
CDR3 DNA: TGTGCCAGCAGTGACCATGGACAGGTTAAAAACACCATATATTTT

J gene: TRBJ2-1
clone size: -
D gene: TRBD2
V gene: TRBV5-1
CDR3 protein: CASKTSGGVNEQFF
CDR3 DNA: TGCGCCAGCAAGACTAGCGGGGGGGTCAATGAGCAGTTCTTC

J gene: TRBJ1-3
clone size: -
D gene: -
V gene: TRBV11-2
CDR3 protein: CASMSRGNTIYF
CDR3 DNA: TGTGCCAGCATGAGTAGGGGGAACACCATATATTTT

J gene: TRBJ1-6
clone size: -
D gene: -
V gene: TRBV4-1
CDR3 protein: CASSQIDRGYSPLHF
CDR3 DNA: TGCGCCAGCAGTCAGATCGATCGCGGGTATTCACCCCTCCACTTT

J gene: TRBJ1-1
clone size: -
D gene: -
V gene: TRBV7-2
CDR3 protein: CASSSRTAVNTEAFF
CDR3 DNA: TGTGCCAGCAGCTCGAGGACAGCAGTGAACACTGAAGCTTTCTTT

J gene: TRBJ1-6
clone size: -
D gene: -
V gene: TRBV6-6
CDR3 protein: CASSSQEISLHF
CDR3 DNA: TGTGCCAGCAGTTCCCAGGAAATATCCCTCCACTTT

J gene: TRBJ2-2
clone size: -
D gene: TRBD1
V gene: TRBV18
CDR3 protein: CASSPAQGAGLRTGELFF
CDR3 DNA: TGTGCCAGCTCACCAGCGCAGGGGGCCGGGCTAAGGACCGGGGAGCTGTTTTTT

J gene: TRBJ2-3
clone size: -
D gene: -
V gene: TRBV5-1
CDR3 protein: CASSPDTGGRYTQYF
CDR3 DNA: TGCGCCAGCAGCCCCGACACCGGGGGGCGATATACGCAGTATTTT

J gene: TRBJ1-2
clone size: -
D gene: TRBD1
V gene: TRBV4-2
CDR3 protein: CASSQEGTVYGYTF
CDR3 DNA: TGTGCCAGCAGCCAAGAGGGGACAGTCTATGGCTACACCTTC

J gene: TRBJ2-2
clone size: once
D gene: TRBD1
V gene: TRBV2
CDR3 protein: CASSEEGAWELFF
CDR3 DNA: TGTGCCAGCAGTGAAGAGGGGGCGTGGGAGCTGTTTTTT

J gene: TRBJ1-2
clone size: -
D gene: -
V gene: TRBV29-1
CDR3 protein: CSVGGGVAGYTF
CDR3 DNA: TGCAGCGTTGGGGGGGGCGTTGCCGGCTACACCTTC

J gene: TRBJ1-1
clone size: -
D gene: -
V gene: TRBV29-1
CDR3 protein: CSVDSDTEAFF
CDR3 DNA: TGCAGCGTTGATTCGGACACTGAAGCTTTCTTT

J gene: TRBJ1-1
clone size: -
D gene: -
V gene: TRBV5-4
CDR3 protein: CASSLAEQGGTEAFF
CDR3 DNA: TGTGCCAGCAGCTTGGCCGAACAGGGCGGGACTGAAGCTTTCTTT

J gene: TRBJ1-1
clone size: once
D gene: -
V gene: TRBV10-1
CDR3 protein: CASSLGLSTEAFF
CDR3 DNA: TGCGCCAGCAGTCTCGGACTATCCACTGAAGCTTTCTTT

J gene: TRBJ1-3
clone size: -
D gene: -
V gene: TRBV6-6
CDR3 protein: CASSHGVGGSDGGNTIYF
CDR3 DNA: TGTGCCAGCAGTCATGGGGTTGGGGGCTCCGACGGTGGAAACACCATATATTTT

J gene: TRBJ1-2
clone size: -
D gene: TRBD1
V gene: TRBV5-6
CDR3 protein: CASSFRQGADNYGYTF
CDR3 DNA: TGTGCCAGCAGCTTCCGACAGGGGGCCGATAACTATGGCTACACCTTC

J gene: TRBJ1-1
clone size: -
D gene: -
V gene: TRBV11-3
CDR3 protein: CASSFAGANTEAFF
CDR3 DNA: TGTGCCAGCAGCTTCGCAGGGGCGAACACTGAAGCTTTCTTT